These 8 T cell receptor beta chains came from one sample sequenced in a study of cytomegalovirus exposure and HLA in healthy donors. The PCR ran on 60 Vbeta and 13 Jbeta primers. Sequenced by immunoSEQ multiplex PCR; TCRdb stores in-frame clones only, minus some. The sample holds about 160,000 clones, more than 80% seen once. Sequenced input: PBMCs. The source is a woman under 40 in good health and CMV-seropositive.

V usage is TRBV25-1 and J usage is TRBJ2-7, with 11 bases lining up with TRBD1. Germline loops: CDR1 MGHDK, CDR2 SYGVNS. The CDR3 has 14 residues. The V and J ends lost 4 bases and 6 bases, in that order; junction bases with no gene match: 5. CDR3 in amino acids: CASSGTGGPSEQYF. Here the CDR3 DNA reads TGTGCCAGCAGTGGGACAGGGGGCCCCTCCGAGCAGTACTTC.

The chain is built from TRBV14 and TRBJ2-1; 7 nucleotides align to TRBD1. CDR3 length: 13 residues. With 4 bases clipped from V and 6 bases from J, the junction kept 3 bases outside the gene matches. Germline values: CDR1 SGHDN, CDR2 FVKESK. CDR3 sequence reads: CASSRDRANEQFF. The CDR3 DNA is TGTGCCAGCAGCCGCGACAGGGCCAATGAGCAGTTCTTC.

The V gene is TRBV28, the J gene TRBJ1-5; D gene uncertain. Germline values: CDR1 MDHEN, CDR2 SYDVKM. The V gene lost 2 bases and the J gene lost 7 bases, with 6 bases spanning the gap. This CDR3 spans 12 amino acids. The CDR3 DNA is TGTGCCAGCAGTTTACGAGGCCAGCCCCAGCATTTT. Its protein is CASSLRGQPQHF.

The CDR3 coding sequence is TGTGCCCACGGACTTGCGCGCGAGCAGTACTTC. Its translation is CAHGLAREQYF. The chain is built from TRBV30 and TRBJ2-7; D is perhaps TRBD2 (5 bases). The CDR3 length is 11 residues. V was trimmed by 8 bases and J by 6 bases, leaving 14 bases between them. The germline gives CDR1 GTSNPN, CDR2 SVGIG (reference sequence).

V gene TRBV2 combines with J gene TRBJ2-1, with 7 bases matching TRBD2. The junction had 6 bases not matched to a gene; V was cut back by 2 bases and J by 5 bases. Germline V gene sequence: CDR1 SNHLY, CDR2 FYNNEI. The CDR3 length is 15 residues. CDR3 sequence reads: CASSEPRRGNNEQFF. In DNA, the CDR3 is TGTGCCAGCAGTGAACCCCGGCGGGGGAACAATGAGCAGTTCTTC.

The rearrangement uses TRBV2 and TRBJ1-3, with D unresolved. This CDR3 has 16 amino acids. Germline CDR1 reads SNHLY; CDR2 reads FYNNEI. V dropped 5 bases and J dropped 0 bases, with 14 bases sitting between them. The CDR3 sequence is CASSKQQSSSGNTIYF. The CDR3 DNA sequence: TGTGCCAGCAGTAAACAGCAGTCGAGCTCTGGAAACACCATATATTTT.

The chain employs TRBV4-3 and TRBJ1-6, with 8 bases aligning to TRBD1. The germline V gene has CDR1 LGHNA and CDR2 YSLEER. The V gene end was trimmed by 1 base and the J gene end by 0 bases; junction bases not matched to a gene: 14. The CDR3 is 21 amino acids. For the CDR3, the DNA is TGCGCCAGCAGCCAAGGCCCCGGGACAGGCTTGTTGTTCTCCTATAATTCACCCCTCCACTTT. As protein: CASSQGPGTGLLFSYNSPLHF.

A note on this clone: Other nucleotide sequences from this sample produce the same CDR3. The V and J genes are TRBV5-1 and TRBJ2-3; 8 bases align to TRBD2. Trimming took 0 bases from V and 0 from J; bases not matched to a gene: 3. Germline V CDR1 and CDR2: SGHRS, YFSETQ. This CDR3 spans 16 amino acids. The CDR3 DNA is TGCGCCAGCAGCTTGGGCGGGGGGCCCAGCACAGATACGCAGTATTTT. This codes for CASSLGGGPSTDTQYF.